What follows describes a single T cell receptor beta chain. Its antigen is not known. This record belongs to a study of T cells expressing NK-cell markers. The wider study: Cells sorted as CD3+CD56+NKG2C+, CD3+CD56+NKG2C- and CD3+CD56-NKG2C+ T cells supplied the TCR beta repertoires. Eight donors were sequenced, seven testing HCMV-seropositive and one testing seronegative.

5'RACE template switching built TCR beta cDNA with unique molecular identifiers. Following a re-call of the 5' RACE reads, TCRdb has one entry per CDR3 protein and lacks DNA. The sample holds roughly 430,000 distinct CDR3 sequences. Study-wide points: The contribution of dominant NKG2C+ clonotypes to CD8+ T cells in a handful of donors was roughly 1.0-7.5%.

CDR3 length: 17 residues. Germline values: CDR1 ENHRY, CDR2 SYGVKD. The sequence was obtained from a woman between 18 and 75 years old in good health. The chain employs TRBV10-3 and TRBJ2-3; TCRdb names TRBD1, which stays unverified in the absence of DNA. The specimen was blood T cells: a sorted CD56 or NKG2C T cell subset, CD4+ or CD8+ T cells, or bulk PBMC T cells (not recorded which). CDR3 residues: CAISEFGLAGATDTQYF.